Shown below are 5 T cell receptor beta chains from a single sample sequenced in a study of T cell clusters in autoimmune cytopenias (dated by TCRdb to about 2019). Each sample's TRB amplification started from approximately 250 ng of peripheral blood genomic DNA, which corresponds to tens of thousands of genome equivalents. This sample was sequenced with an Illumina MiSeq. TRB rearrangements were amplified by multiplex PCR using a touch-down protocol with TRB-A and TRB-B primer pools mixed in one tube. One entry per CDR3 protein sequence results from the TCRdb reprocessing of the reads, with DNA left out. The sample has around 6,200 distinct CDR3 sequences on record. The ten largest clones represent under 25% of the sample. These data were also reused for a study on T cell repertoires in aging, cancer and after chemotherapy.

The sequenced sample consisted of peripheral blood. The receptor source for this set is a human donor in good health.

This clonotype ranks as medium-sized (0.01 to 0.1%) in terms of frequency. This chain connects TRBV19 to TRBJ2-2; the TCRdb D gene call, TRBD2, has no DNA to confirm it. The germline V gene has CDR1 LNHDA and CDR2 SQIVND (reference sequence). This CDR3 has 14 residues. This CDR3 reads CASSIPPENGELFF. Looking up the rest from reference TRBV19 and TRBJ2-2 gives the full variable domain: DGGITQSPKYLFRKEGQNVTLSCEQNLNHDAMYWYRQDPGQGLRLIYYSQIVNDFQKGDIAEGYSVSREKKESFPLTVTSAQKNPTAFYLCASSIPPENGELFFGEGSRLTVL.

Considering frequency, this clonotype is medium-sized (0.01 to 0.1%). CDR3 in amino acids: CASSIGLAGSWDDEQFF. The chain combines TRBV19 with TRBJ2-1; as DNA is missing, the TRBD2 call by TCRdb cannot be tested. This CDR3 region has 17 residues. Per germline, CDR1 LNHDA and CDR2 SQIVND (reference sequence).

This chain's CDR3 is CASSFWSSYNSPLHF. V usage is TRBV11-1 and J usage is TRBJ1-6. CDR3 length: 15 residues. Germline loops: CDR1 SGHAT, CDR2 FQDESV (reference sequence).

This clonotype is labeled medium-sized based on frequency. The J gene is TRBJ2-2, the V gene TRBV6-4; TCRdb's D gene call, TRBD1, goes unchecked for lack of DNA. This CDR3 comprises 15 residues. CDR1 and CDR2 from the germline V gene are MRHNA and SNTAGT. CDR3 amino acids: CASSDDAGSTGELFF.

This clonotype is medium-sized by frequency. J is TRBJ2-1 and V is TRBV12-3 or TRBV12-4; TCRdb picks TRBD2, but there is no DNA to check that call. The CDR3 is 14 amino acids. The CDR3 is CASSLHGPQDEQFF.